One sample yielded the 29 T cell receptor beta chains listed below, sequenced in a study of blood T cell repertoires in COVID-19. The assay was immunoSEQ multiplex PCR, and TCRdb's table has in-frame clones only and misses some. The repertoire holds hundreds of thousands of clones, with about 82% as singletons. Sequencing was done on a sample of peripheral blood. These receptors all stem from a woman older than 75 with acute or convalescent COVID-19.

This rearrangement joins TRBV5-4 to TRBJ1-6, with 8 bases aligning to TRBD1. CDR1 is SGHNT, CDR2 YYREEE, per germline (reference sequence). The V gene end was trimmed by 0 bases and the J gene end by 6 bases; junction bases not matched to a gene: 5. This CDR3 region has 16 residues. The CDR3 here is CASSLDWTGTNSPLHF. The CDR3 bases are TGTGCCAGCAGCTTGGATTGGACAGGGACTAATTCACCCCTCCACTTT.

V usage is TRBV15 and J usage is TRBJ2-1; D is perhaps TRBD2 (6 bases). Trimming left V 1 base short and J 5 bases short, with 9 bases between. Germline assignment: CDR1 LNHNV and CDR2 YYDKDF (reference sequence). The CDR3 loop spans 14 amino acids. In DNA, the CDR3 is TGTGCCACCAGCAGAGGGACTACAAACAATGAGCAGTTCTTC. Its translation is CATSRGTTNNEQFF. Combining the CDR3 with reference TRBV15 and TRBJ2-1 gives the whole variable domain DAMVIQNPRYQVTQFGKPVTLSCSQTLNHNVMYWYQQKSSQAPKLLFHYYDKDFNNEADTPDNFQSRRPNTSFCFLDIRSPGLGDTAMYLCATSRGTTNNEQFFGPGTRLTVL.

The gene calls are TRBV11-2 and TRBJ2-5; D gene uncertain. CDR3 length: 14 residues. CDR1 is SGHAT and CDR2 is FQNNGV in the germline V gene. V lost 3 bases and J lost 2, with 10 bases in between. The CDR3 DNA follows: TGTGCCAGCAGCTTCTCTTGGAGTCAAGAGACCCAGTACTTC. It translates to CASSFSWSQETQYF. Based on the CDR3 plus reference TRBV11-2 and TRBJ2-5, the full variable domain is EAGVAQSPRYKIIEKRQSVAFWCNPISGHATLYWYQQILGQGPKLLIQFQNNGVVDDSQLPKDRFSAERLKGVDSTLKIQPAKLEDSAVYLCASSFSWSQETQYFGPGTRLLVL.

CDR3 in amino acids: CASSQDGAGNSGNTIYF. The CDR3 coding sequence is TGTGCCAGCAGCCAAGACGGAGCGGGGAACTCTGGAAACACCATATATTTT. The chain has TRBV4-2 and TRBJ1-3; no clear D. CDR1 is LGHNA and CDR2 is YNFKEQ in the germline V gene. V dropped 0 bases and J dropped 0 bases, with 12 bases sitting between them. The CDR3 runs 17 residues.

This chain links TRBV2 with TRBJ1-5; 8 bases agree with TRBD1. The V gene end was trimmed by 3 bases and the J gene end by 6 bases; junction bases not matched to a gene: 7. Germline assignment: CDR1 SNHLY and CDR2 FYNNEI. This CDR3 has 15 residues. Written as DNA, the CDR3 is TGTGCCAGCAGTGATTTGGACAGGGCCGGTCAGCCCCAGCATTTT. Translation gives CASSDLDRAGQPQHF.

This sequence joins TRBV5-1 and TRBJ1-1; TRBD1 agrees at 8 bases. The CDR3 is 16 amino acids. V gave up 4 bases and J gave up 7 bases; unmatched junction bases: 15. Germline V lookup: CDR1 SGHRS, CDR2 YFSETQ. Written as DNA, the CDR3 is TGCGCCAGCAGCCCTGGACAGGGCGGAACAGTTGATGAAGCTTTCTTT. Encoded protein: CASSPGQGGTVDEAFF.

The chain joins TRBV24-1 to TRBJ2-1; the match to TRBD1 covers 8 bases. This CDR3 region has 12 residues. J gave up 9 bases and V 7 bases, and 4 bases lay outside the gene matches. The germline gives CDR1 KGHDR, CDR2 SFDVKD. The DNA for the CDR3 is TGTGCCACCAGCACAGGGGGTGGTGAGCAGTTCTTC. Encoded protein: CATSTGGGEQFF.

This clone has more than one count but fewer than ten. CDR3 sequence: CASSSSGGHNEQFF. CDR3 nucleotides: TGTGCCAGCAGCTCCTCCGGCGGCCACAATGAGCAGTTCTTC. The chain joins TRBV11-3 to TRBJ2-1, with unresolved D. The CDR3 has 14 residues. Deletions cut 4 bases from V and 5 bases from J, with 12 bases between. Germline-derived CDR1 and CDR2 are SGHNT and YENEEA.

J is TRBJ1-1 and V is TRBV18; the match to TRBD1 covers 9 bases. V trimming: 0 bases; J trimming: 4 bases; junction bases outside the gene matches: 15. Germline-derived CDR1 and CDR2 are KGHSH and LQKENI. The length of the CDR3 is 19 residues. CDR3 sequence reads: CASSPPKGQGGNWGTEAFF. DNA for the CDR3: TGTGCCAGCTCACCACCGAAGGGACAGGGAGGGAATTGGGGCACTGAAGCTTTCTTT.

This clone has only a few counts. The chain carries TRBV28 and TRBJ1-2; tentatively, D is TRBD1 (5 bases). Germline V gene sequence: CDR1 MDHEN, CDR2 SYDVKM. This CDR3 spans 15 amino acids. The V end lost 5 bases, the J end lost 3 bases, and 16 bases lay between the germline ends. Here the CDR3 reads CASSPQGMVDYGYTF. DNA of the CDR3: TGTGCCAGCAGTCCCCAGGGAATGGTCGACTATGGCTACACCTTC.

Only one count was recorded for this clone. The chain combines TRBV18 with TRBJ2-3; 8 positions agree with TRBD2. Germline V gene data show CDR1 as KGHSH and CDR2 as LQKENI. This CDR3 comprises 14 residues. With 2 bases clipped from V and 6 bases from J, the junction kept 4 bases outside the gene matches. The CDR3 bases are TGTGCCAGCTCACCAGGCGGGAGGCCCGATACGCAGTATTTT. Its translation is CASSPGGRPDTQYF.

The chain combines TRBV6-2 or TRBV6-3 with TRBJ2-7, with 8 positions matching TRBD2. The germline CDR1 and CDR2 sequences are MNHEY and SVGEGT. Losses at the gene ends were 0 bases for V and 6 bases for J; bases not matched to a gene: 4. This CDR3 comprises 14 residues. The CDR3 DNA follows: TGTGCCAGCAGTTACTCAGGCGGGGGGACCGAGCAGTACTTC. Translation: CASSYSGGGTEQYF.

This chain joins TRBV6-5 and TRBJ1-5; 8 bases line up with TRBD1. CDR3 length equals 14 residues. The V gene end was trimmed by 4 bases and the J gene end by 4 bases; junction bases not matched to a gene: 3. CDR1 MNHEY and CDR2 SVGAGI come from the germline V gene. CDR3 nucleotides: TGTGCCAGCAGTTCCAGGACAGGGAATCAGCCCCAGCATTTT. Its translation: CASSSRTGNQPQHF.

V and J are TRBV27 and TRBJ1-6; D is possibly TRBD1 (6 bases). Germline V gene sequence: CDR1 MNHEY, CDR2 SMNVEV (reference sequence). CDR3 size: 16 residues. Trimming shortened V by 3 bases and J by 7 bases, and 16 bases separated the two germline ends. The CDR3 coding sequence is TGTGCCAGCAGTTTGGCAGGGGCGGTCGGGAATTCACCCCTCCACTTT. Translating gives CASSLAGAVGNSPLHF.

The genes are TRBV3-1 (or the pseudogene TRBV3-2) and TRBJ2-7; D not certain. V was clipped by 1 base and J by 7 bases, with 8 bases between them. Germline values: CDR1 LGHDT, CDR2 YNNKEL (reference sequence). The CDR3 is 12 amino acids. The CDR3 DNA sequence: TGTGCCAGCAGCCAAGTTCGAGAGGAGCAGTACTTC. Its protein is CASSQVREEQYF.

The CDR3 is CASSLVTAANYGYTF. As DNA, the CDR3 is TGTGCCAGCAGCTTGGTGACAGCTGCTAACTATGGCTACACCTTC. The rearrangement joins TRBV5-5 to TRBJ1-2; tentatively, D is TRBD1 (5 bases). With 0 bases removed from V and 0 bases from J, the gap between germline ends came to 9 bases. Germline V gene sequence: CDR1 SGHKS, CDR2 YYEKEE (reference sequence). This CDR3 is built from 15 residues.

This chain joins TRBV5-6 and TRBJ2-7; 7 bases fit TRBD1. The CDR3 has 14 residues. CDR1 and CDR2 (germline): SGHDT, YYEEEE. V gave up 1 base and J gave up 5 bases; unmatched junction bases: 6. The CDR3 DNA reads as TGTGCCAGCAGCTTGTTGGGACAGTCCCACGAGCAGTACTTC. Its protein is CASSLLGQSHEQYF.

J is TRBJ2-2 and V is TRBV5-1, with D tentatively TRBD1 (5 bases). The ends were cut back, 4 bases at V and 1 base at J, with 8 bases in the middle. Germline assignment: CDR1 SGHRS and CDR2 YFSETQ. This CDR3 has 14 amino acids. CDR3 protein: CASSQDMNTGELFF. CDR3 DNA sequence: TGCGCCAGCAGCCAGGACATGAACACCGGGGAGCTGTTTTTT. Supplemented by reference TRBV5-1 and TRBJ2-2, the full variable domain reads KAGVTQTPRYLIKTRGQQVTLSCSPISGHRSVSWYQQTPGQGLQFLFEYFSETQRNKGNFPGRFSGRQFSNSRSEMNVSTLELGDSALYLCASSQDMNTGELFFGEGSRLTVL.

The gene calls are TRBV6-5 and TRBJ1-1, with D perhaps TRBD1 (5 bases). The V gene lost 4 bases and the J gene lost 1 base, with 10 bases spanning the gap. CDR3 length equals 14 residues. CDR1 is MNHEY and CDR2 is SVGAGI in the germline V gene. This chain's CDR3 is CASSFDQGNTEAFF. The CDR3 nucleotides read TGTGCCAGCAGTTTCGACCAGGGGAACACTGAAGCTTTCTTT.

The gene calls are TRBV11-2 and TRBJ1-5, with D perhaps TRBD1 (6 bases). From germline, CDR1 is SGHAT and CDR2 FQNNGV. Trimming cost V 0 bases and J 5 bases, with 11 bases left between them. This CDR3 has 15 amino acids. The CDR3 DNA follows: TGTGCCAGCAGCTTAGACGGACAGTTTCATCAGCCCCAGCATTTT. Protein: CASSLDGQFHQPQHF.

This clone was seen only once. The CDR3 sequence: CSVGEAGVEQYF. CDR3 coding DNA: TGCAGCGTTGGAGAGGCAGGGGTCGAGCAGTACTTC. V gene TRBV29-1 combines with J gene TRBJ2-7; perhaps TRBD1 as D (6 bases). There are 12 residues in the CDR3. V was trimmed by 4 bases and J by 6 bases, leaving 13 bases between them. In germline, CDR1 is SQVTM, CDR2 ANQGSEA.

The V and J genes are TRBV29-1 and TRBJ1-2, with D hard to call. The CDR3 contains 11 residues. The germline gives CDR1 SQVTM, CDR2 ANQGSEA. Trimming removed 2 bases at V and 3 bases at J, with 4 bases between. CDR3 sequence (DNA): TGCAGCGTTGAAACTTACTATGGCTACACCTTC. Its protein is CSVETYYGYTF. The variable domain in full, with the rest retrieved from reference TRBV29-1 and TRBJ1-2, is SAVISQKPSRDICQRGTSLTIQCQVDSQVTMMFWYRQQPGQSLTLIATANQGSEATYESGFVIDKFPISRPNLTFSTLTVSNMSPEDSSIYLCSVETYYGYTFGSGTRLTVV.

The chain combines TRBV5-1 with TRBJ2-2, with D maybe TRBD1 (6 bases). V was shortened by 0 bases and J by 0 bases, with 9 bases between the two germline ends. CDR1 is SGHRS and CDR2 is YFSETQ in the germline V gene. The CDR3 contains 16 residues. The CDR3 spells CASSLERTANTGELFF. CDR3 nucleotides: TGCGCCAGCAGCTTGGAGCGGACAGCGAACACCGGGGAGCTGTTTTTT.

Written as DNA, the CDR3 is TGTGCCAGCAACTGGAACAGCCTCTCTGGAAACACCATATATTTT. Amino acids: CASNWNSLSGNTIYF. This chain joins TRBV6-5 and TRBJ1-3; D unresolved. The CDR3 length is 15 residues. Germline V gives CDR1 MNHEY, CDR2 SVGAGI. Trimming left V 7 bases short and J 0 bases short, with 13 bases between.

The table lists this clone with a few counts. A junction boundary mismatches the germline segment, possibly from a read error. V gene TRBV6-5 combines with J gene TRBJ2-7; 14 bases align to TRBD2. The CDR3 contains 16 residues. CDR1 MNHEY and CDR2 SVGAGI come from the germline V gene. The CDR3 region is CASSSGLAGGSNEQYF. The CDR3 DNA reads TGTGCCAGCAGTTCCGGACTAGCGGGAGGCTCCAACGAGCAGTACTTC.

This clone turned up a few times. This chain uses TRBV19 with TRBJ2-5; 7 bases align to TRBD1. Germline CDR1 reads LNHDA; CDR2 reads SQIVND (reference sequence). With V trimmed by 2 bases and J by 5 bases, 5 bases remained unmatched. CDR3 length: 14 residues. The CDR3 region has the DNA TGTGCCAGTAGTATAACAGGGGCTTGGGAGACCCAGTACTTC. Translation gives CASSITGAWETQYF. The complete variable domain, with remaining parts taken from reference TRBV19 and TRBJ2-5, reads DGGITQSPKYLFRKEGQNVTLSCEQNLNHDAMYWYRQDPGQGLRLIYYSQIVNDFQKGDIAEGYSVSREKKESFPLTVTSAQKNPTAFYLCASSITGAWETQYFGPGTRLLVL.

V and J are TRBV19 and TRBJ1-1, with a tentative D call TRBD1 (6 bases). Trimming cost V 1 base and J 5 bases, with 17 bases left between them. Per the germline V gene, CDR1 is LNHDA and CDR2 is SQIVND (reference sequence). The CDR3 totals 16 residues. CDR3 amino acids: CASSIGGGQGGTEAFF. The CDR3 DNA follows: TGTGCCAGTAGTATAGGAGGGGGGCAGGGAGGGACTGAAGCTTTCTTT.

This clone was detected once. The chain combines TRBV3-1 (or the pseudogene TRBV3-2) with TRBJ1-1; D not resolved. V lost 0 bases and J lost 10, with 9 bases in between. Germline V gene lookup returns CDR1 LGHDT and CDR2 YNNKEL (reference sequence). This CDR3 region has 12 residues. The CDR3 bases are TGTGCCAGCAGCCAAGACACGTATAGAGCTTTCTTT. It codes for CASSQDTYRAFF.

The V gene is TRBV28, the J gene TRBJ1-5; TRBD1 matches at 7 bases. V was clipped by 8 bases and J by 7 bases; unmatched bases: 14. The germline V gene encodes CDR1 MDHEN and CDR2 SYDVKM. The CDR3 runs 15 residues. The CDR3 is CASRQGTVVPQPQHF. CDR3 nucleotides: TGTGCCAGCCGCCAAGGGACAGTGGTGCCCCAGCCCCAGCATTTT.